Listed here is a single T cell receptor (beta chain). The data derive from a study of regulatory T cells in long-lasting Graves disease. Time point specified: newly diagnosed GD, antithyroid drugs for less than 3 months. After RNA was extracted from PBMCs, the TCR library was made from it. There are 15 residues in the CDR3. Germline V lookup: CDR1 SGHDN, CDR2 FVKESK. V dropped 0 bases and J dropped 9 bases, with 14 bases sitting between them. Arm-PCR of CDR3 regions and iRepertoire HTBI primers were used to build TCR beta libraries. TCRdb recomputed calls from the multiplex PCR reads with MiXCR, one row per CDR3 protein. The profile shows approximately 560,000 distinct CDR3 sequences, 15% to 20% of them singletons. The same sample was also studied in work on T cells in Graves' hyperthyroidism and ophthalmopathy.

The J gene is TRBJ2-2, the V gene TRBV14; the D gene is possibly TRBD1 (6 bases). The starting material was peripheral blood mononuclear cells (PBMCs), obtained at new diagnosis, from a patient treated with antithyroid drugs. This TCR derives from a man aged 18-30 years with Graves disease. The CDR3 DNA is TGTGCCAGCAGCCAAGATAGGACAGTAAGGCGGGAGCTGTTTTTT. Amino acid sequence: CASSQDRTVRRELFF.